This T cell receptor beta chain was recovered during a study of cytomegalovirus exposure and HLA in healthy donors. J was trimmed by 7 bases and V by 5 bases; bases with no gene match: 7. Germline CDR1 and CDR2: SGHTA and FQGTGA. The CDR3 spans 14 residues. In the PCR, 60 Vbeta and 13 Jbeta primers were used. Measured with immunoSEQ multiplex PCR; TCRdb has only the in-frame clones, and not every one. The sample consists of about 110,000 clones, more than 75% of them appearing once. The chain combines TRBV7-3 with TRBJ1-2, with TRBD1 matching over 10 bases. This TCR derives from a woman aged 45 to 65 in good health and CMV-seropositive. Sequencing was done on a sample of PBMCs. The CDR3 here is CASSDGTGAAGYTF. CDR3 coding DNA: TGTGCCAGCAGCGACGGGACAGGGGCAGCTGGCTACACCTTC.